This T cell receptor beta chain comes out of a study of T and B cells in COVID-19 patients. Whole-study findings and limits: Active COVID-19 showed highly clonal TRB repertoires; recovery showed diversity and richness above healthy donors.

In its sample, this clonotype is medium-sized. Its target is not known. The CDR3 is 13 amino acids. The V segment lost 5 bases and the J segment 9 bases; nucleotides outside the gene matches: 4. CDR1 is PRHDT and CDR2 is FYEKMQ in the germline V gene (reference sequence). BIOMED2 TRB-A/B primer pools were used in multiplex TRB PCR. One entry per CDR3 protein, called by TCRdb with MiXCR from the multiplex PCR reads. The sample holds approximately 26,000 distinct CDR3 sequences, approximately 32% seen once. Each TRB amplification used roughly 220-550 ng of genomic DNA from blood. The receptor was isolated from a human donor who had recovered from COVID-19. The specimen sequenced was blood. This chain connects TRBV13 to TRBJ2-1; 10 nucleotides agree with TRBD1. The CDR3 reads CASSRDRGPEQFF. CDR3 DNA: TGTGCCAGCAGCCGTGACAGGGGGCCTGAGCAGTTCTTC.